This T cell receptor (beta chain) was sequenced for a study of blood T cell repertoires in COVID-19. Study overall: Sites across the United States, Italy and Spain contributed samples from acute and convalescent COVID-19. The cDNA or gDNA used as material had been derived from T cells, B-cell-depleted T cells, or PBMCs.

The CDR3 is 15 amino acids. Germline CDR1 reads MNHEY; CDR2 reads SVGAGI. Unmatched junction bases numbered 6, after V lost 6 bases and J lost 4 bases. As handled by the study authors: Estimated nucleated cell counts came from reference gene primer amplification. Only in-frame clones appear in the TCRdb table, and some are missing; sequencing was by immunoSEQ multiplex PCR. That table furnishes V, J and clone size, whereas the DNA furnished D and trimming. The data show about 27,000 clones, around 81% seen once. Sequencing used peripheral blood. The clonotype originates from a man aged 70-80 years with acute or convalescent COVID-19. The chain carries TRBV6-5 and TRBJ2-6, with 7 bases lining up with TRBD1. The CDR3 protein is CASSRQGQGANVLTF. CDR3 DNA: TGTGCCAGCAGCCGACAGGGACAAGGGGCCAACGTCCTGACTTTC.